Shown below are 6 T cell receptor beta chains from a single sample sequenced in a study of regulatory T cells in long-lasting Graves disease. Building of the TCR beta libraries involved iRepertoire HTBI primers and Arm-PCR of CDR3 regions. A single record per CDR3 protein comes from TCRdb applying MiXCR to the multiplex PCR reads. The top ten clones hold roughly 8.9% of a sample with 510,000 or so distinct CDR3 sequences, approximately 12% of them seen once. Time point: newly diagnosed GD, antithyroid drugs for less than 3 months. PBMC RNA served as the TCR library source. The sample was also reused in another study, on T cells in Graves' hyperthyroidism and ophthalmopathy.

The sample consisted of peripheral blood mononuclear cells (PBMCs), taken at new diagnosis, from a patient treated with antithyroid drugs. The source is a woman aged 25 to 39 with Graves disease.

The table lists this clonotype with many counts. The CDR3 bases are TGTGCCAGCAGCCGCCGGACTAGCGGGAGAGAGACCCAGTACTTC. Protein sequence: CASSRRTSGRETQYF. The chain joins TRBV7-2 to TRBJ2-5; 13 positions agree with TRBD2. The CDR3 has 15 residues. The V gene end was trimmed by 5 bases and the J gene end by 4 bases; junction bases not matched to a gene: 4. CDR1 is SGHTA and CDR2 is FQGNSA in the germline V gene.

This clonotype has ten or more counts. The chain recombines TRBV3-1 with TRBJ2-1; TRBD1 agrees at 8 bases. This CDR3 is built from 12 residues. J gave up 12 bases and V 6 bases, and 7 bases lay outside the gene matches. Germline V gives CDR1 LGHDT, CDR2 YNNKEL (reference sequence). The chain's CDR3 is CASSHTGTGQFF. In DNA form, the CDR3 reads TGTGCCAGCAGTCATACCGGGACAGGGCAGTTCTTC.

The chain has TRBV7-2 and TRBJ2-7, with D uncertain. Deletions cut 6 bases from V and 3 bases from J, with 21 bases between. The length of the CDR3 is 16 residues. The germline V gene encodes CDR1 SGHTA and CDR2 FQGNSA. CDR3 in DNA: TGTGCCAGCAGTTTTCATCCGGGCAGGCTAATCTACGAGCAGTACTTC. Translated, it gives CASSFHPGRLIYEQYF.

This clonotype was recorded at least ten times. The CDR3 is CATRQGTSYEQYF. For the CDR3, the DNA is TGCGCCACACGACAGGGAACCTCCTACGAGCAGTACTTC. The chain combines TRBV10-2 with TRBJ2-7; 7 bases agree with TRBD1. CDR3 size: 13 residues. The V segment lost 10 bases and the J segment 0 bases; nucleotides outside the gene matches: 6. Germline-derived CDR1 and CDR2 are WSHSY and SAAADI.

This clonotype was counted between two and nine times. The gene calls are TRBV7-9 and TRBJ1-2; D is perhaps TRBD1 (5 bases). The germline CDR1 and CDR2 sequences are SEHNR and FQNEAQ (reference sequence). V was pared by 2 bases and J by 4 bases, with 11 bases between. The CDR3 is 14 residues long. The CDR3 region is CASSLTGVFYGYTF. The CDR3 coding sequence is TGTGCCAGCAGCTTAACAGGAGTTTTCTATGGCTACACCTTC.

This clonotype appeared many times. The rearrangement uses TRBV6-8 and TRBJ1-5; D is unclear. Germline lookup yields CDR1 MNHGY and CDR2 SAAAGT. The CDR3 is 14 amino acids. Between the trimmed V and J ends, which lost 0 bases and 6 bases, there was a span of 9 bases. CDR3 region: CASSYSGLRQPQHF. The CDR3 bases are TGTGCCAGCAGTTACTCAGGGTTGCGTCAGCCCCAGCATTTT.